Listed here is a single TCR beta chain. The entry originates in a study of Tregs in tolerant kidney transplant recipients. Unstimulated regulatory T cells (CD4+CD25+CD127-), CD4+CD25- non-regulatory cells, CD4 and CD8 cells were FACS-sorted from thawed PBMCs. TCRdb's copy holds only in-frame clones and misses some; the assay was immunoSEQ multiplex PCR. Here the sample spans 200,000 to 300,000 clones, approximately 84% being singletons. What was sequenced was CD4+ T cells from blood. The sequence was collected from a human donor in good health.

The CDR3, as DNA: TGTGCCAGCAGCTCGGGAAAGCGGGGTAGCACAGATACGCAGTATTTT. This sequence encodes CASSSGKRGSTDTQYF. V usage is TRBV11-2 and J usage is TRBJ2-3, with 7 bases matching TRBD2. V was pared by 4 bases and J by 0 bases, with 7 bases of the junction left unmatched. Looked up from germline, CDR1 is SGHAT and CDR2 is FQNNGV. The CDR3 contains 16 residues.